The 14 T cell receptor beta chains listed next were all sequenced from one sample in a study of cytomegalovirus exposure and HLA in healthy donors. The PCR used 60 Vbeta and 13 Jbeta primers. TCRdb's copy holds only in-frame clones and misses some; the assay was immunoSEQ multiplex PCR. The data hold around 70,000 clones, with less than 70% observed a single time. The sequenced material came from PBMCs. The receptors stem from a man aged 25-40 years in good health and CMV-seronegative.

The J gene is TRBJ2-1, the V gene TRBV5-1; 10 nucleotides agree with TRBD2. The CDR3 has 15 residues. Losses at the gene ends were 6 bases for V and 7 bases for J; bases not matched to a gene: 10. From germline, CDR1 is SGHRS and CDR2 YFSETQ. The CDR3: CASTPSGGALNEQFF. In DNA form, the CDR3 reads TGCGCCAGCACCCCGAGCGGGGGGGCCTTAAATGAGCAGTTCTTC.

The CDR3, as DNA: TGTGCCAGCTCACCGACAGACATTGGGAACACTGAAGCTTTCTTT. Its protein is CASSPTDIGNTEAFF. V is TRBV18 and J is TRBJ1-1; tentatively, D is TRBD1 (5 bases). This CDR3 comprises 15 residues. Germline V gene sequence: CDR1 KGHSH, CDR2 LQKENI. V was pared by 3 bases and J by 1 base, with 12 bases between.

The gene calls are TRBV4-1 and TRBJ1-2, with D possibly matching TRBD1 (6 bases). With 2 bases removed from V and 4 bases from J, the gap between germline ends came to 20 bases. Germline CDR1 and CDR2: MGHRA and YSYEKL. This CDR3 comprises 17 residues. CDR3 amino acids: CASSQSPGARGFYGYTF. The CDR3 nucleotides are TGCGCCAGCAGCCAATCCCCAGGGGCACGGGGTTTCTATGGCTACACCTTC.

This chain uses TRBV9 with TRBJ1-1; D not certain. The V end lost 2 bases, the J end lost 4 bases, and 9 bases lay between the germline ends. Germline V gene data show CDR1 as SGDLS and CDR2 as YYNGEE. The CDR3 extends over 13 amino acids. The CDR3 DNA follows: TGTGCCAGCAGCGTGCTCCAGTCCACTGAAGCTTTCTTT. This sequence encodes CASSVLQSTEAFF.

The sample holds a few counts of this clone. The chain joins TRBV7-2 to TRBJ2-7, with 7 bases matching TRBD2. J gave up 6 bases and V 7 bases, and 18 bases lay outside the gene matches. CDR3 size: 16 residues. CDR1 and CDR2 from the germline V gene are SGHTA and FQGNSA. The chain's CDR3 is CASTKGASGAEGEQYF. The DNA for the CDR3 is TGTGCCAGCACCAAAGGTGCTAGCGGCGCTGAGGGCGAGCAGTACTTC.

The gene calls are TRBV28 and TRBJ1-2, with 7 bases identical to TRBD1. The CDR3 runs 13 residues. With 3 bases clipped from V and 5 bases from J, the junction kept 3 bases outside the gene matches. CDR1 and CDR2 from the germline V gene are MDHEN and SYDVKM. The CDR3 bases are TGTGCCAGCAGTTTTCACAGGGGTTATGGCTACACCTTC. Protein: CASSFHRGYGYTF.

V usage is TRBV4-2 and J usage is TRBJ2-1; the match to TRBD1 covers 12 bases. Germline CDR1 LGHNA, CDR2 YNFKEQ. CDR3 length: 16 amino acids. After removal of 2 bases from V and 7 bases from J, the junction contained 6 bases not matched to a gene. Here the CDR3 reads CASSQQGQGAWNEQFF. In nucleotides, the CDR3 is TGTGCCAGCAGCCAACAGGGACAGGGGGCTTGGAATGAGCAGTTCTTC.

V and J are TRBV5-1 and TRBJ1-5, with 9 bases lining up with TRBD1. Germline V gene sequence: CDR1 SGHRS, CDR2 YFSETQ. Trimming cost V 0 bases and J 6 bases; bases outside gene matches: 4. The CDR3 length is 15 residues. DNA of the CDR3: TGCGCCAGCAGCTTGGGGGACAGGGCTAGTCAGCCCCAGCATTTT. It codes for CASSLGDRASQPQHF.

The chain employs TRBV9 and TRBJ2-3, with 10 bases identical to TRBD2. Germline loops: CDR1 SGDLS, CDR2 YYNGEE. V was pared by 2 bases and J by 1 base, with 1 base of the junction left unmatched. The CDR3 is 15 residues long. As DNA, the CDR3 is TGTGCCAGCAGCGTTACTAGCGGGGGCACAGATACGCAGTATTTT. Translation gives CASSVTSGGTDTQYF.

The chain employs TRBV6-6 and TRBJ2-5, with 10 bases that match TRBD2. Looked up from germline, CDR1 is MNHNY and CDR2 is SVGAGI (reference sequence). The CDR3 has 16 amino acids. Trimming at V came to 6 bases and at J to 5 bases, leaving 12 bases not matched to a gene. In nucleotides, the CDR3 is TGTGCCAGCAGAAGCGGAGCGGGGGGGCCTCTGGAGACCCAGTACTTC. This encodes CASRSGAGGPLETQYF.

V gene TRBV2 combines with J gene TRBJ1-5, with TRBD1 identical over 9 bases. Trimming took 4 bases from V and 2 from J; bases not matched to a gene: 3. The CDR3 extends over 15 amino acids. Germline V CDR1 and CDR2: SNHLY, FYNNEI. The CDR3 DNA reads TGTGCCAGCAGTGGGACAGGGGTGGGCAATCAGCCCCAGCATTTT. Protein product: CASSGTGVGNQPQHF.

J is TRBJ1-6 and V is TRBV5-6; D ambiguous. Per germline, CDR1 SGHDT and CDR2 YYEEEE. This CDR3 is 15 amino acids long. V was clipped by 4 bases and J by 3 bases, with 11 bases between them. The DNA for the CDR3 is TGTGCCAGCAGCGATACATCGTTCTATAATTCACCCCTCCACTTT. Amino acid sequence: CASSDTSFYNSPLHF.

This clone was recorded a few times. The rearrangement uses TRBV4-2 and TRBJ2-7, with 12 bases identical to TRBD2. J was trimmed by 0 bases and V by 5 bases; bases with no gene match: 11. The CDR3 sequence is 18 residues long. Per the germline V gene, CDR1 is LGHNA and CDR2 is YNFKEQ. CDR3 nucleotides: TGTGCCAGCAGCGCGCGGACTAGCGGGGATCTGAGCTCCTACGAGCAGTACTTC. This gives the protein CASSARTSGDLSSYEQYF.

Details on this clone: Other nucleotide sequences in the sample specify the same CDR3. The V call is TRBV7-7, the J call TRBJ1-1; D not resolved. Germline V gene data show CDR1 as SSHAT and CDR2 as FNYEAQ (reference sequence). CDR3 length: 13 amino acids. V gave up 3 bases and J gave up 0 bases, with 5 bases separating them. The CDR3: CASSLTVNTEAFF. The DNA for the CDR3 is TGTGCCAGCAGCTTGACTGTGAACACTGAAGCTTTCTTT.